The rows below give T cell receptor beta chains drawn from one sample of a study of cytomegalovirus exposure and HLA in healthy donors. Clones were read by immunoSEQ multiplex PCR, and TCRdb kept only the in-frame ones, dropping some. The sample shows roughly 120,000 clones, about nine tenths of them seen only once. Sequenced material: PBMCs. These receptors were collected from a young man in good health and CMV-seronegative. Each CDR3 is given with its conserved first and last residue. Fields, in order: clone size, J gene, V gene, D gene, CDR3 protein, CDR3 DNA. A D gene is named only where the DNA matches it firmly. Size tells how often a clone was seen (once, few, many) or the class of an expanded clone, and some rows leave it out.

.,TRBJ1-2,TRBV28,.,CASRRYGYTF,TGTGCCAGCAGGAGATATGGCTACACCTTC
.,TRBJ1-1,TRBV5-4,.,CASSPGVFRTEAFF,TGTGCCAGCAGCCCGGGGGTATTTCGGACTGAAGCTTTCTTT
.,TRBJ1-1,TRBV25-1,TRBD1,CASRDRGNTEAFF,TGTGCCAGCAGGGACAGGGGGAACACTGAAGCTTTCTTT
.,TRBJ2-7,TRBV6-1,TRBD2,CASSEVVASGSITYEQYF,TGTGCCAGCAGTGAAGTGGTGGCTAGCGGGAGTATCACCTACGAGCAGTACTTC
.,TRBJ1-2,TRBV30,TRBD1,CALGQGATGYTF,TGTGCCTTAGGACAGGGGGCGACCGGCTACACCTTC
.,TRBJ2-7,TRBV6-9,TRBD2,CASSSLGLAGDEQYF,TGTGCCAGCAGTTCCCTCGGACTAGCGGGTGATGAGCAGTACTTC
.,TRBJ2-2,TRBV14,.,CASSQDIVTGELFF,TGTGCCAGCAGCCAAGATATAGTAACCGGGGAGCTGTTTTTT
.,TRBJ1-1,TRBV5-4,TRBD1,CASSFPGQGGTEAFF,TGTGCCAGCAGCTTCCCAGGACAGGGCGGCACTGAAGCTTTCTTT
.,TRBJ2-1,TRBV11-3,.,CASSAGQRTYNEQFF,TGTGCCAGCAGCGCGGGACAGAGGACCTACAATGAGCAGTTCTTC
.,TRBJ2-3,TRBV6-6,.,CASSYPSDTQYF,TGTGCCAGCAGTTACCCGTCAGATACGCAGTATTTT
.,TRBJ2-5,TRBV5-1,TRBD2,CASSPRWTSGKETQYF,TGCGCCAGCAGCCCCCGGTGGACTAGCGGTAAAGAGACCCAGTACTTC
few,TRBJ2-1,TRBV4-3,.,CASSQGAYNEQFF,TGCGCCAGCAGCCAAGGAGCCTACAATGAGCAGTTCTTC
.,TRBJ1-5,TRBV7-2,.,CASSSLTGGGQPQHF,TGTGCCAGCAGCTCCCTTACGGGGGGAGGTCAGCCCCAGCATTTT
once,TRBJ2-3,TRBV27,.,CASSAGPHYTDTQYF,TGTGCCAGCAGTGCGGGACCGCACTACACAGATACGCAGTATTTT
.,TRBJ2-2,TRBV29-1,.,CSVDRLATGELFF,TGCAGCGTTGATCGTCTAGCCACCGGGGAGCTGTTTTTT
.,TRBJ1-2,TRBV7-9,TRBD1,CASSLGGQGRFGYTF,TGTGCCAGCAGCTTAGGGGGACAGGGTCGCTTCGGCTACACCTTC
.,TRBJ1-2,TRBV25-1,.,CASSDTPGRENFYGYTF,TGTGCCAGCAGTGATACCCCGGGACGGGAGAACTTCTATGGCTACACCTTC
.,TRBJ2-5,TRBV7-7,.,CASSLNRERAETQYF,TGTGCCAGCAGCCTCAACAGGGAAAGGGCGGAGACCCAGTACTTC
.,TRBJ1-1,TRBV15,TRBD1,CATSRHRTGSYTEAFF,TGTGCCACCAGCAGACACCGGACAGGGTCTTACACTGAAGCTTTCTTT
.,TRBJ2-1,TRBV5-1,TRBD1,CASRGGTGTNEQFF,TGCGCCAGCAGGGGTGGGACAGGGACCAATGAGCAGTTCTTC
few,TRBJ2-4,TRBV6-4,.,CASNRGTLAKNIQYF,TGTGCCAGCAATCGCGGTACCCTAGCCAAAAACATTCAGTACTTC
.,TRBJ2-2,TRBV19,TRBD1,CASSFGTGVNTGELFF,TGTGCCAGTAGTTTTGGGACAGGGGTAAACACCGGGGAGCTGTTTTTT
.,TRBJ2-5,TRBV2,.,CASSEARQGTQETQYF,TGTGCCAGCAGTGAAGCGCGGCAGGGGACACAAGAGACCCAGTACTTC
.,TRBJ2-1,TRBV11-2,TRBD2,CASRTFGTSVHEQFF,TGTGCCAGCAGAACCTTTGGGACTAGCGTTCATGAGCAGTTCTTC
.,TRBJ2-5,TRBV28,TRBD1,CASSSDRGLGETQYF,TGTGCCAGCAGTTCCGACAGGGGGCTTGGCGAGACCCAGTACTTC
.,TRBJ2-5,TRBV9,TRBD2,CASSVGGGSQETQYF,TGTGCCAGCAGCGTAGGCGGGGGGTCCCAAGAGACCCAGTACTTC
.,TRBJ1-3,TRBV2,TRBD1,CAAQGQGVGNTIYF,TGTGCAGCACAGGGACAGGGAGTTGGAAACACCATATATTTT
.,TRBJ2-7,TRBV5-6,TRBD1,CASSLDLGTGPTDEQYF,TGTGCCAGCAGCTTAGACTTGGGGACAGGACCGACCGACGAGCAGTACTTC
.,TRBJ1-6,TRBV5-1,.,CASSLEGILNSPLHF,TGCGCCAGCAGCTTAGAGGGAATACTTAATTCACCCCTCCACTTT
.,TRBJ1-2,TRBV6-5,.,CASSYGGNYGYTF,TGTGCCAGCAGTTACGGGGGGAACTATGGCTACACCTTC
.,TRBJ1-4,TRBV30,.,CAWRQGFPNEKLFF,TGTGCCTGGAGGCAGGGTTTTCCTAATGAAAAACTGTTTTTT
.,TRBJ2-5,TRBV27,.,CASSPNGHAWKTQYF,TGTGCCAGCAGTCCCAATGGACACGCCTGGAAGACCCAGTACTTC
.,TRBJ2-3,TRBV29-1,TRBD2,CSVPGLAGGEADTQYF,TGCAGCGTACCGGGACTAGCGGGAGGTGAGGCAGATACGCAGTATTTT
.,TRBJ2-4,TRBV5-4,TRBD1,CASSLDRDRKNIQYF,TGTGCCAGCAGCCTAGACCGGGACAGGAAAAACATTCAGTACTTC
.,TRBJ1-1,TRBV2,TRBD1,CASSYTGTGAGEAFF,TGTGCCAGCAGCTATACCGGGACAGGGGCGGGTGAAGCTTTCTTT
.,TRBJ2-2,TRBV5-8,.,CASSFAGELFF,TGTGCCAGCAGCTTCGCCGGGGAGCTGTTTTTT
.,TRBJ1-1,TRBV2,.,CASSLRGTVEAFF,TGTGCCAGCAGCCTTAGGGGGACGGTAGAAGCTTTCTTT
.,TRBJ1-6,TRBV6-4,TRBD1,CASSDSTGGNSPLHF,TGTGCCAGCAGTGACTCGACAGGGGGAAATTCACCCCTCCACTTT
medium-sized,TRBJ1-2,TRBV15,.,CATSRDLQSNGYTF,TGTGCCACCAGCAGAGATCTTCAGTCAAATGGCTACACCTTC
.,TRBJ2-7,TRBV7-2,.,CASSSRVLVNSYEQYF,TGTGCCAGCAGCTCCCGTGTCCTCGTAAATTCCTACGAGCAGTACTTC
.,TRBJ1-6,TRBV6-1,.,CASRRVGNSPLHF,TGTGCCAGCAGGAGGGTGGGTAATTCACCCCTCCACTTT
.,TRBJ2-5,TRBV14,.,CASSQTTGFFQETQYF,TGTGCCAGCAGCCAAACTACGGGGTTCTTCCAAGAGACCCAGTACTTC